This T cell receptor (beta chain) was identified during a study of blood T cell repertoires in COVID-19. Study information: The United States, Italy and Spain supplied acute and convalescent COVID-19 samples. The analysed material was cDNA or gDNA that came from T cells, B-cell-depleted T cells, or PBMCs.

Germline V lookup: CDR1 SGHRS, CDR2 YFSETQ. V was shortened by 9 bases and J by 12 bases, with 22 bases between the two germline ends. CDR3 length: 13 amino acids. How the authors handled the data: Amplification with reference gene primers provided the estimates of nucleated cell counts. Profiling relied on immunoSEQ multiplex PCR, and the TCRdb table lists in-frame clones only, not all of them. V and J calls and clone size follow that table, whereas D and trimming were derived from the DNA. Counted here are roughly 360,000 clones, more than 65% occurring once; the ten biggest clones make up about 1%.

Sequenced: peripheral blood. V usage is TRBV5-1 and J usage is TRBJ2-1; weak D call: TRBD2 (5 bases). The origin of this receptor is a human donor with acute or convalescent COVID-19. The donor label of this sample is uncertain. The CDR3 here is CATRPDYNLGQFF. The CDR3 DNA follows: TGCGCCACCCGGCCAGACTACAATCTAGGGCAGTTCTTC.